This TCR beta chain was captured by sequencing in a study of spatial heterogeneity in lung cancer. Turning to the study itself: Available follow-up PBMC samples, collected a median of roughly two years post-resection, were sequenced.

The CDR3 is 16 residues long. CDR1 LGHDT and CDR2 YNNKEL come from the germline V gene (reference sequence). V gave up 4 bases and J gave up 1 base; unmatched junction bases: 1. This clonotype has more than one count but fewer than ten. A library made for alpha chains picked up this beta chain off target, so its size means little. Specified time point: blood at routine non-recurrence follow-up after resection. Via MiXCR, TCRdb re-called the 5' RACE reads, giving one row per CDR3 protein. This table has about 1,100 distinct CDR3 sequences, around 41% appearing once. Material: PBMCs, obtained at follow-up. This receptor was obtained from a female donor with early-stage non-small cell lung cancer. V is TRBV3-1 and J is TRBJ2-1; 13 nucleotides line up with TRBD2. The CDR3 protein is CASSRLAGGSYNEQFF. CDR3 nucleotide sequence: TGTGCCAGCAGCCGACTAGCGGGAGGTTCCTACAATGAGCAGTTCTTC.